This T cell receptor (beta chain) appears in the sequencing data of a study of blood T cell repertoires in COVID-19. In germline, CDR1 is LGHDT, CDR2 YNNKEL (reference sequence). The CDR3 runs to 16 residues. Germline trimming cut 4 bases from V and 1 base from J; bases unmatched to any gene: 7. Sequencing was performed with immunoSEQ multiplex PCR; in TCRdb, only in-frame clones are kept and a portion is missing. This table holds hundreds of thousands of clones, about 93% found once. This clonotype was sampled from a woman younger than 30 who had recovered from COVID-19. The chain joins TRBV3-1 (or the pseudogene TRBV3-2) to TRBJ2-1; 7 bases fit TRBD2. Material for sequencing was peripheral blood. The chain's CDR3 is CASSPRGRVSYNEQFF. Written as DNA, the CDR3 is TGTGCCAGCAGCCCGCGGGGGAGAGTATCCTACAATGAGCAGTTCTTC.